This T cell receptor beta chain was found in a study of response to subunit inactivated influenza vaccine. This clonotype has a handful of counts. The antigen is not known. One junction end disagrees with the germline gene, perhaps due to a read error. This CDR3 has 14 residues. Germline V gene data show CDR1 as SGHAT and CDR2 as FQNNGV. TCRdb redid the calling of the RT-PCR reads with MiXCR, one entry per CDR3 protein. The sample records about 500,000 distinct CDR3 sequences, approximately 6.9% being singletons. Study-level findings and limits: Few additional T cells are recruited per seasonal influenza vaccination, authors suggested.

The TCR was taken from a man between 50 and 69 years old who received an inactivated influenza vaccine. The specimen was PBMCs from blood, collected 23 months after vaccination. The chain employs TRBV11-2 and TRBJ2-1; maybe TRBD2 (6 bases). The CDR3 region is CASSLERTTNGQFF. CDR3 in DNA: TGTGCCAGCAGCTTAGAGAGGACTACCAATGGGCAGTTCTTC.